Below are 29 T cell receptor beta chains sequenced from a single sample in a study of blood T cell repertoires in COVID-19. Method: immunoSEQ multiplex PCR; TCRdb's copy keeps in-frame clones and lacks some. The sample shows about 210,000 clones, less than 85% of them seen only once. The sequencing sample was made of PBMCs or T cells enriched from blood (not recorded which). Receptor source: a man aged 35 to 55 who had recovered from COVID-19.

The chain has TRBV2 and TRBJ2-7; TRBD1 agrees at 8 bases. V shed 4 bases and J 3 bases; nucleotides not matched to a gene: 5. The CDR3 consists of 14 residues. Germline lookup yields CDR1 SNHLY and CDR2 FYNNEI. The CDR3 is CASSGRGRIYEQYF. CDR3 sequence (DNA): TGTGCCAGCAGTGGCAGGGGGCGCATCTACGAGCAGTACTTC.

In its sample, this clone was seen a few times. J is TRBJ2-1 and V is TRBV6-4; possibly TRBD1 for D (6 bases). CDR1 and CDR2 (germline): MRHNA, SNTAGT. The CDR3 extends over 14 amino acids. The V end lost 3 bases, the J end lost 3 bases, and 9 bases lay between the germline ends. CDR3 sequence: CASSEQGDYNEQFF. The CDR3 nucleotides are TGTGCCAGCAGTGAACAGGGTGACTACAATGAGCAGTTCTTC.

This chain connects TRBV6-4 to TRBJ2-3; 7 nucleotides agree with TRBD2. The CDR3 has 14 amino acids. V gave up 5 bases and J gave up 4 bases; unmatched junction bases: 6. CDR1 is MRHNA and CDR2 is SNTAGT in the germline V gene. CDR3 DNA: TGTGCCAGCAGTCCAGCGGGAACGGCAGATACGCAGTATTTT. Its translation is CASSPAGTADTQYF.

V and J are TRBV6-2 or TRBV6-3 and TRBJ2-5; 11 bases agree with TRBD1. Per the germline V gene, CDR1 is MNHEY and CDR2 is SVGEGT. Trimming removed 2 bases from V and 5 bases from J; junction bases left unmatched: 10. The CDR3 contains 17 residues. Written as DNA, the CDR3 is TGTGCCAGCAGTTACCAACCTGGACAGGGGGCTCGTGAGACCCAGTACTTC. This codes for CASSYQPGQGARETQYF.

This clone occurred a few times. The V gene is TRBV4-2, the J gene TRBJ1-3; D remains unclear. V was shortened by 1 base and J by 4 bases, with 17 bases between the two germline ends. This CDR3 region has 17 residues. Germline lookup yields CDR1 LGHNA and CDR2 YNFKEQ. CDR3 sequence (DNA): TGTGCCAGCAGCCAAGGTGTCTCTACCGCTAAAGGAAACACCATATATTTT. Translating gives CASSQGVSTAKGNTIYF.

In this sample, this clone turned up once. This chain links TRBV6-5 with TRBJ2-7; 11 nucleotides match TRBD2. The germline CDR1 and CDR2 sequences are MNHEY and SVGAGI. There are 15 residues in the CDR3. The ends lost 5 bases at V and 1 base at J; junction bases unmatched: 4. The CDR3 DNA reads as TGTGCCAGCAGTATGACTAGCGGGACGTCCTACGAGCAGTACTTC. This gives the protein CASSMTSGTSYEQYF.

V and J are TRBV5-4 and TRBJ2-7; D is possibly TRBD1 (5 bases). The V gene lost 1 base and the J gene lost 4 bases, with 12 bases spanning the gap. The CDR3 extends over 14 amino acids. The germline gives CDR1 SGHNT, CDR2 YYREEE (reference sequence). This CDR3 is CASSLSPGMYEQYF. CDR3 nucleotides: TGTGCCAGCAGCTTGAGTCCAGGGATGTACGAGCAGTACTTC.

This chain connects TRBV27 to TRBJ2-7; D not resolved. CDR1 and CDR2 from the germline V gene are MNHEY and SMNVEV (reference sequence). The CDR3 is made up of 13 amino acids. V shed 6 bases and J shed 3 bases, with 12 bases lying between them. CDR3 nucleotide sequence: TGTGCCAGCAGCCTGACAACAAACTACGAGCAGTACTTC. Amino acid sequence: CASSLTTNYEQYF.

This clone came up a few times. The rearrangement uses TRBV28 and TRBJ2-7, with D perhaps matching TRBD1 (5 bases). CDR3 length: 14 amino acids. CDR1 is MDHEN and CDR2 is SYDVKM in the germline V gene. V dropped 6 bases and J dropped 6 bases, with 18 bases sitting between them. The DNA of the CDR3 is TGTGCCAGCAGCCTTGATGGGGCGCTGGGCGAGCAGTACTTC. Translated, it gives CASSLDGALGEQYF. The complete variable domain, with remaining parts taken from reference TRBV28 and TRBJ2-7, reads DVKVTQSSRYLVKRTGEKVFLECVQDMDHENMFWYRQDPGLGLRLIYFSYDVKMKEKGDIPEGYSVSREKKERFSLILESASTNQTSMYLCASSLDGALGEQYFGPGTRLTVT.

The rearrangement links TRBV6-2 or TRBV6-3 to TRBJ1-2; no clear D. With 2 bases removed from V and 5 bases from J, the gap between germline ends came to 21 bases. The CDR3 is 17 amino acids. From germline, CDR1 is MNHEY and CDR2 SVGEGT. The CDR3 nucleotides are TGTGCCAGCAGTTACGCGGGGTCGGAACGAACAAATTATGGCTACACCTTC. This translates into CASSYAGSERTNYGYTF.

The rearrangement links TRBV5-1 to TRBJ1-6, with 7 nucleotides matching TRBD1. The CDR3 is 15 amino acids. Germline CDR1 and CDR2: SGHRS and YFSETQ. The ends lost 2 bases at V and 7 bases at J; junction bases unmatched: 6. DNA for the CDR3: TGCGCCAGCAGCTTTCGACAGGGTTTGAATTCACCCCTCCACTTT. Translation: CASSFRQGLNSPLHF.

The chain combines TRBV5-1 with TRBJ2-6; the D is unclear. The V and J ends lost 0 bases and 4 bases respectively, with 11 bases between them. The CDR3 is made up of 16 amino acids. Germline CDR1 reads SGHRS; CDR2 reads YFSETQ. The CDR3 DNA sequence: TGCGCCAGCAGCTTGGGCAGCGCCGGAGGGGCCAACGTCCTGACTTTC. Its translation is CASSLGSAGGANVLTF.

This clone occurred a few times. The rearrangement joins TRBV7-6 to TRBJ2-3; 7 nucleotides agree with TRBD2. The CDR3 spans 17 residues. Germline CDR1 reads SGHVS; CDR2 reads FNYEAQ. V trimming: 1 base; J trimming: 0 bases; junction bases outside the gene matches: 7. The CDR3 DNA reads TGTGCCAGCAGCTTAGGCGGCGGGAGCCCTAGCACAGATACGCAGTATTTT. Its protein product is CASSLGGGSPSTDTQYF.

This chain links TRBV27 with TRBJ1-1; TRBD1 might be the D (5 bases). The germline V gene has CDR1 MNHEY and CDR2 SMNVEV (reference sequence). The CDR3 extends over 13 amino acids. The ends were cut back, 3 bases at V and 7 bases at J, with 12 bases in the middle. This CDR3 is CASSFGERGEAFF. The CDR3 nucleotides read TGTGCCAGCAGTTTTGGGGAAAGGGGTGAAGCTTTCTTT.

The chain employs TRBV30 and TRBJ1-1; maybe TRBD1 (5 bases). V dropped 3 bases and J dropped 5 bases, with 13 bases sitting between them. Germline V CDR1 and CDR2: GTSNPN, SVGIG (reference sequence). CDR3 size: 13 residues. DNA of the CDR3: TGTGCCTGGAGCTATGACAGACAAACTGAAGCTTTCTTT. Its translation is CAWSYDRQTEAFF.

The chain couples TRBV28 to TRBJ1-2; D ambiguous. Trimming pared 7 bases from V and 3 bases from J, leaving 15 bases between. Looked up from germline, CDR1 is MDHEN and CDR2 is SYDVKM. The CDR3 consists of 14 residues. The CDR3 here is CASTLTGGYYGYTF. The CDR3 nucleotides are TGTGCCAGCACCCTGACCGGAGGCTACTATGGCTACACCTTC.

This clone was observed a single time. The rearrangement links TRBV7-6 to TRBJ2-5, with 7 bases matching TRBD1. This CDR3 has 13 residues. Trimming at V came to 4 bases and at J to 2 bases, leaving 1 base not matched to a gene. Germline values: CDR1 SGHVS, CDR2 FNYEAQ. This chain's CDR3 is CASSWGQQETQYF. In nucleotides, the CDR3 is TGTGCCAGCAGCTGGGGACAGCAAGAGACCCAGTACTTC.

This sequence joins TRBV19 and TRBJ2-7, with 8 nucleotides matching TRBD2. Germline CDR1 reads LNHDA; CDR2 reads SQIVND (reference sequence). The CDR3 spans 13 residues. The J segment lost 6 bases and the V segment lost 3 bases, leaving 4 bases of the junction unmatched. As DNA, the CDR3 is TGTGCCAGTAGTATGCACGGGAGGGGCGAGCAGTACTTC. This gives the protein CASSMHGRGEQYF.

The genes are TRBV19 and TRBJ2-7; TRBD1 aligns across 7 bases. J lost 3 bases, V lost 6 bases, and 14 bases had no gene match. The CDR3 consists of 16 residues. Germline CDR1 reads LNHDA; CDR2 reads SQIVND (reference sequence). CDR3 amino acids: CASSTKNRGSVYEQYF. The CDR3 nucleotides are TGTGCCAGTAGCACTAAAAACAGGGGATCCGTCTACGAGCAGTACTTC.

The chain joins TRBV10-3 to TRBJ2-7, with 15 bases lining up with TRBD2. With V trimmed by 5 bases and J by 7 bases, 6 bases remained unmatched. The CDR3 is made up of 15 amino acids. Germline CDR1 is ENHRY and CDR2 is SYGVKD. CDR3 bases: TGTGCCATCAGTCCGGGACTAGCGGGAGGTGAAGAGCAGTACTTC. Its translation is CAISPGLAGGEEQYF.

The J gene is TRBJ1-4, the V gene TRBV5-1, with 7 bases identical to TRBD1. J gave up 4 bases and V 6 bases, and 9 bases lay outside the gene matches. The CDR3 sequence is 15 residues long. The V gene's germline CDR1 is SGHRS and CDR2 YFSETQ. The CDR3 protein is CASTTGDWGNEKLFF. As DNA, the CDR3 is TGCGCCAGCACCACAGGGGACTGGGGTAATGAAAAACTGTTTTTT.

The gene calls are TRBV6-5 and TRBJ1-4; 7 positions agree with TRBD1. Germline CDR1 MNHEY, CDR2 SVGAGI. J was trimmed by 5 bases and V by 6 bases; bases with no gene match: 9. This CDR3 region has 15 residues. CDR3 coding DNA: TGTGCCAGCAGCCCCAGACAGGGATCGAATGAAAAACTGTTTTTT. Translation: CASSPRQGSNEKLFF.

The chain joins TRBV4-1 to TRBJ2-1, with D possibly matching TRBD2 (5 bases). The CDR3 consists of 14 residues. Trimming left V 8 bases short and J 2 bases short, with 13 bases between. Germline V lookup: CDR1 MGHRA, CDR2 YSYEKL. The chain's CDR3 is CASLREHAYNEQFF. CDR3 in DNA: TGCGCCAGCTTGAGGGAGCACGCCTACAATGAGCAGTTCTTC.

This clone has more than one count but fewer than ten. The V gene is TRBV2, the J gene TRBJ1-1; D unclear. Germline CDR1 SNHLY, CDR2 FYNNEI. This CDR3 spans 13 amino acids. The ends were cut back, 7 bases at V and 5 bases at J, with 14 bases in the middle. The CDR3 spells CASNMESGTEAFF. CDR3 DNA sequence: TGTGCCAGCAATATGGAGAGTGGAACTGAAGCTTTCTTT.

J is TRBJ1-6 and V is TRBV7-9; 7 bases align to TRBD1. From germline, CDR1 is SEHNR and CDR2 FQNEAQ (reference sequence). V dropped 5 bases and J dropped 14; count of bases not matched to a gene: 15. The CDR3 contains 15 residues. The CDR3 protein is CASSQQGGGPRSLHF. CDR3 nucleotides: TGTGCCAGCAGCCAACAAGGAGGGGGCCCCAGATCCCTCCACTTT.

The rearrangement joins TRBV19 to TRBJ2-5; 7 bases fit TRBD2. With 6 bases clipped from V and 5 bases from J, the junction kept 6 bases outside the gene matches. This CDR3 is 13 amino acids long. CDR1 and CDR2 (germline): LNHDA, SQIVND (reference sequence). The CDR3 nucleotides are TGTGCCAGTAGGTTGGGGGGGTCGGAGACCCAGTACTTC. The encoded protein is CASRLGGSETQYF.

The chain has TRBV5-5 and TRBJ2-1, with a tentative D call TRBD1 (5 bases). The V and J ends lost 5 bases and 9 bases respectively, with 18 bases between them. This CDR3 is 14 amino acids long. Germline CDR1 is SGHKS and CDR2 is YYEKEE (reference sequence). In DNA, the CDR3 is TGTGCCAGCAGTTACCCCAGGGTCGACCCTGAGCAGTTCTTC. This encodes CASSYPRVDPEQFF.

The V call is TRBV3-1 (or the pseudogene TRBV3-2), the J call TRBJ2-5; a weak D match, TRBD2 (5 bases). Germline V gives CDR1 LGHDT, CDR2 YNNKEL (reference sequence). Trimming took 2 bases from V and 5 from J, leaving 9 bases between them. This CDR3 has 13 amino acids. This chain's CDR3 is CASSQYWEETQYF. The DNA of the CDR3 is TGTGCCAGCAGCCAATACTGGGAGGAGACCCAGTACTTC.

The rearrangement uses TRBV28 and TRBJ2-5; 7 bases map to TRBD1. J was trimmed by 3 bases and V by 6 bases; bases with no gene match: 4. The CDR3 covers 13 residues. Germline CDR1 MDHEN, CDR2 SYDVKM. As DNA, the CDR3 is TGTGCCAGCAGACTACAGGGGAAAGAGACCCAGTACTTC. This gives the protein CASRLQGKETQYF. The variable domain in full, completed from reference TRBV28 and TRBJ2-5, reads DVKVTQSSRYLVKRTGEKVFLECVQDMDHENMFWYRQDPGLGLRLIYFSYDVKMKEKGDIPEGYSVSREKKERFSLILESASTNQTSMYLCASRLQGKETQYFGPGTRLLVL.